The entry below gives a single T cell receptor beta chain sequence along with its context. MiXCR was run by TCRdb on the 5' RACE reads, yielding one entry per CDR3 protein. The sample holds about 71,000 distinct CDR3 sequences, roughly 12% seen once. This entry comes from a study of early T cells in non-severe SARS-CoV-2 infection. This CDR3 has 14 residues. Germline CDR1 is KGHSH and CDR2 is LQKENI. Trimming pared 2 bases from V and 2 bases from J, leaving 6 bases between. The origin of this receptor is an adult who was a healthcare worker with PCR-confirmed SARS-CoV-2 infection or an uninfected control (not recorded which). This material consisted of whole blood, taken at baseline. The V call is TRBV18, the J call TRBJ2-2, with D unresolved. Written as DNA, the CDR3 is TGTGCCAGCTCACCAGTGGGAAACACCGGGGAGCTGTTTTTT. This encodes CASSPVGNTGELFF.